The 30 T cell receptor beta chains below come from one sample, sequenced in a study of response to subunit inactivated influenza vaccine. One entry per CDR3 protein, called by TCRdb with MiXCR from the RT-PCR reads. The data show fewer than 400,000 distinct CDR3 sequences, with 21% seen just once and about a tenth held by the top ten. The starting material was PBMCs from blood, obtained less than 22 months after vaccination. These receptors all stem from a man aged 50-75 years who received an inactivated influenza vaccine.

The CDR3 sequence: CASSIKGEGSYEQYF. Written as DNA, the CDR3 is TGTGCCAGTAGTATCAAGGGGGAAGGATCCTACGAGCAGTACTTC. This chain uses TRBV19 with TRBJ2-7; a weak D match, TRBD1 (6 bases). Deletions cut 3 bases from V and 1 base from J, with 13 bases between. This CDR3 is built from 15 residues. CDR1 LNHDA and CDR2 SQIVND come from the germline V gene (reference sequence).

This clonotype was picked up many times. J is TRBJ2-3 and V is TRBV20-1; 9 bases align to TRBD1. This CDR3 has 15 amino acids. V lost 2 bases and J lost 13; bases outside the gene matches: 16. Germline assignment: CDR1 DFQATT and CDR2 SNEGSKA (reference sequence). The CDR3 protein is CSARSPGTGTGLEYF. The CDR3 DNA reads TGCAGTGCTAGAAGTCCTGGAACCGGGACAGGGCTAGAGTATTTT.

The chain joins TRBV4-2 to TRBJ2-1, with 8 bases matching TRBD2. From germline, CDR1 is LGHNA and CDR2 YNFKEQ. Trimming at V came to 4 bases and at J to 7 bases, leaving 9 bases not matched to a gene. The length of the CDR3 is 15 residues. The CDR3 DNA follows: TGTGCCAGCAGCCCTGAGGAGCGGGGGAGGAATGAGCAGTTCTTC. It yields the protein CASSPEERGRNEQFF.

The V call is TRBV6-2 or TRBV6-3, the J call TRBJ2-1, with D unclear. The ends were cut back, 3 bases at V and 0 bases at J, with 9 bases in the middle. The CDR3 sequence is 15 residues long. Germline assignment: CDR1 MNHEY and CDR2 SVGEGT. In DNA form, the CDR3 reads TGTGCCAGCAGTTATTGGCTAAGCTCCTACAATGAGCAGTTCTTC. Translating it yields CASSYWLSSYNEQFF.

The J gene is TRBJ2-1, the V gene TRBV9; 9 nucleotides match TRBD2. This CDR3 has 14 amino acids. Losses at the gene ends were 3 bases for V and 8 bases for J; bases not matched to a gene: 6. CDR1 and CDR2 from the germline V gene are SGDLS and YYNGEE. CDR3 residues: CASSAGTSSHEQFF. The CDR3 nucleotides read TGTGCCAGCAGCGCCGGGACTAGCTCCCATGAGCAGTTCTTC.

This clonotype was counted ten times or more. The chain carries TRBV3-1 and TRBJ2-2; 8 bases line up with TRBD1. V lost 4 bases to trimming and J lost 1 base; unmatched junction nucleotides: 5. The CDR3 spans 16 residues. CDR1 and CDR2 (germline): LGHDT, YNNKEL (reference sequence). CDR3 nucleotide sequence: TGTGCCAGCAGCCGCACCGGGACAGGGAACACCGGGGAGCTGTTTTTT. This codes for CASSRTGTGNTGELFF.

The chain joins TRBV3-1 to TRBJ2-5; TRBD2 aligns across 11 bases. Germline V CDR1 and CDR2: LGHDT, YNNKEL (reference sequence). J gave up 4 bases and V 3 bases, and 4 bases lay outside the gene matches. The CDR3 is 15 amino acids. The CDR3 region has the DNA TGTGCCAGCAGCCAGTCAACTAGCGGGGGAGAGACCCAGTACTTC. This translates into CASSQSTSGGETQYF.

This clonotype was counted only a few times. This rearrangement joins TRBV28 to TRBJ1-1, with D perhaps matching TRBD1 (6 bases). The CDR3 is made up of 13 amino acids. The germline V and J ends were trimmed by 5 bases and 7 bases, with 14 bases remaining between them. Per germline, CDR1 MDHEN and CDR2 SYDVKM. The CDR3 protein is CASSPPRQDEAFF. CDR3 in DNA: TGTGCCAGCAGTCCTCCGAGACAGGATGAAGCTTTCTTT.

The J gene is TRBJ1-5, the V gene TRBV10-2, with D possibly matching TRBD1 (6 bases). This CDR3 comprises 14 residues. V lost 0 bases and J 7 bases, leaving 10 bases between the germline ends. CDR1 and CDR2 (germline): WSHSY, SAAADI. The CDR3 nucleotides read TGCGCCAGCAGTGAGTCTCGGGGGGCACAGCCCCAGCATTTT. Translation: CASSESRGAQPQHF.

J is TRBJ2-7 and V is TRBV21-1. TRBV21-1 is tagged as a pseudogene. CDR3 length: 15 residues. CDR3 bases: TGTGCCAGCAGCAAAGACTGGATTATTTCCTACGAGCAGTACTTC. It encodes CASSKDWIISYEQYF.

V and J are TRBV12-3 or TRBV12-4 and TRBJ2-2; D possibly uses TRBD1 or TRBD2 (5 bases each). The CDR3 spans 16 residues. V lost 6 bases, J lost 0 bases, and 14 bases lay in between. The CDR3 nucleotides are TGTGCCAGCAGACCCCTCGGGACGGCGAACACCGGGGAGCTGTTTTTT. This gives the protein CASRPLGTANTGELFF.

This clonotype showed up just a few times. The V gene is TRBV10-3, the J gene TRBJ1-1, with 8 bases identical to TRBD1. The CDR3 runs to 13 residues. V was clipped by 6 bases and J by 2 bases; unmatched bases: 2. Per the germline V gene, CDR1 is ENHRY and CDR2 is SYGVKD. In DNA form, the CDR3 reads TGTGCCATCAGGGACAGGGACAACACTGAAGCTTTCTTT. It yields the protein CAIRDRDNTEAFF.

The V gene is TRBV5-1, the J gene TRBJ2-7; D gene ambiguous. CDR1 SGHRS and CDR2 YFSETQ come from the germline V gene. Trimming shortened V by 5 bases and J by 7 bases, and 13 bases separated the two germline ends. The CDR3 is 12 residues long. The DNA for the CDR3 is TGCGCCAGCAGTTCTACACTCGGGGAGCAGTACTTC. It translates to CASSSTLGEQYF.

The V and J genes are TRBV28 and TRBJ2-7; maybe TRBD1 (5 bases). Germline-derived CDR1 and CDR2 are MDHEN and SYDVKM. The ends were cut back, 5 bases at V and 5 bases at J, with 16 bases in the middle. There are 14 residues in the CDR3. The CDR3 nucleotides are TGTGCCAGCAGTCCCACAGGTCGTGGCCACGAGCAGTACTTC. It specifies CASSPTGRGHEQYF.

This clonotype occurred many times. The genes are TRBV4-2 and TRBJ1-4; D might be TRBD1 (6 bases). Trimming stripped 2 bases from V and 6 bases from J, with 25 bases between. The CDR3 is made up of 19 amino acids. The V gene's germline CDR1 is LGHNA and CDR2 YNFKEQ. CDR3 region: CASSQQAGHSGIFDEKLFF. The CDR3 DNA reads TGTGCCAGCAGCCAACAGGCGGGACACTCCGGAATATTCGATGAAAAACTGTTTTTT.

The table lists this clonotype with many counts. The genes are TRBV6-1 and TRBJ1-2, with no clear D. Trimming stripped 5 bases from V and 6 bases from J, with 19 bases between. The CDR3 spans 15 residues. Per the germline V gene, CDR1 is MNHNS and CDR2 is SASEGT. The DNA of the CDR3 is TGTGCCAGCAGTACCGGACCGGTCAATTATCATGGCTACACCTTC. Encoded protein: CASSTGPVNYHGYTF.

This clonotype appeared a few times. V gene TRBV28 combines with J gene TRBJ1-2; D may be TRBD1 (6 bases). V was shortened by 4 bases and J by 6 bases, with 15 bases between the two germline ends. Germline CDR1 is MDHEN and CDR2 is SYDVKM. The CDR3 totals 14 residues. CDR3 residues: CASSSGGGYNGYTF. The CDR3 nucleotides read TGTGCCAGCAGTTCGGGGGGGGGCTATAATGGCTACACCTTC.

This clonotype was seen more than once but under ten times. The V and J genes are TRBV20-1 and TRBJ1-6; D may be TRBD1 (5 bases). The CDR3 sequence is 14 residues long. The V gene's germline CDR1 is DFQATT and CDR2 SNEGSKA (reference sequence). Trimming stripped 3 bases from V and 7 bases from J, with 13 bases between. CDR3 amino acids: CSASPRWGNSPLHF. The DNA of the CDR3 is TGCAGTGCTAGTCCCAGGTGGGGGAATTCACCCCTCCACTTT.

V usage is TRBV2 and J usage is TRBJ2-7; D is uncertain. Trimming removed 3 bases from V and 2 bases from J, with 11 bases in between. Germline V gene lookup returns CDR1 SNHLY and CDR2 FYNNEI. The CDR3 spans 14 residues. The CDR3 DNA reads as TGTGCCAGCAGTGAGTCCAGGAGAGCCTACGAGCAGTACTTC. Encoded protein: CASSESRRAYEQYF. Combining the CDR3 with reference TRBV2 and TRBJ2-7 gives the whole variable domain EPEVTQTPSHQVTQMGQEVILRCVPISNHLYFYWYRQILGQKVEFLVSFYNNEISEKSEIFDDQFSVERPDGSNFTLKIRSTKLEDSAMYFCASSESRRAYEQYFGPGTRLTVT.

This clonotype has only a few counts. V usage is TRBV29-1 and J usage is TRBJ1-1; TRBD1 matches 10 bases. Germline lookup yields CDR1 SQVTM and CDR2 ANQGSEA. CDR3 length equals 13 residues. V shed 1 base, J shed 4 bases, and the junction held 0 bases outside the gene matches. CDR3 nucleotide sequence: TGCAGCGTTGAAGGGGACAGGGGCACTGAAGCTTTCTTT. As protein: CSVEGDRGTEAFF.

The rearrangement uses TRBV30 and TRBJ1-5, with TRBD1 matching 7 bases. CDR1 and CDR2 from the germline V gene are GTSNPN and SVGIG (reference sequence). With 2 bases clipped from V and 2 bases from J, the junction kept 3 bases outside the gene matches. The CDR3 extends over 14 amino acids. The CDR3 sequence: CAWSFTGGNQPQHF. CDR3 nucleotides: TGTGCCTGGAGTTTTACAGGGGGCAATCAGCCCCAGCATTTT.

The chain couples TRBV28 to TRBJ1-2; possible D gene TRBD1, 5 bases. CDR3 length equals 15 residues. With 3 bases removed from V and 4 bases from J, the gap between germline ends came to 15 bases. Germline V gene sequence: CDR1 MDHEN, CDR2 SYDVKM. The CDR3 spells CASSFPTGASYGYTF. The CDR3, as DNA: TGTGCCAGCAGTTTTCCTACAGGCGCGTCCTATGGCTACACCTTC.

There are a few counts of this clonotype. The rearrangement uses TRBV5-1 and TRBJ2-1; 13 bases are shared with TRBD2. The length of the CDR3 is 18 residues. Germline V CDR1 and CDR2: SGHRS, YFSETQ. With 2 bases clipped from V and 5 bases from J, the junction kept 10 bases outside the gene matches. The CDR3: CASSLLPRTSGGDNEQFF. The CDR3 DNA reads as TGCGCCAGCAGCTTACTGCCACGGACTAGCGGGGGTGACAATGAGCAGTTCTTC.

This clonotype was detected once. The chain combines TRBV6-5 with TRBJ2-2; 9 positions agree with TRBD2. Germline V CDR1 and CDR2: MNHEY, SVGAGI. The J segment lost 2 bases and the V segment lost 4 bases, leaving 5 bases of the junction unmatched. This CDR3 is 16 amino acids long. The CDR3 DNA follows: TGTGCCAGCAGTTCCCGAGCGGGGGGAAACACCGGGGAGCTGTTTTTT. It yields the protein CASSSRAGGNTGELFF.

This clonotype was seen at least ten times. The junction differs from germline at one of its ends, possibly a read error. The chain uses TRBV7-9 and TRBJ2-7; weak D call: TRBD1 (5 bases). Germline CDR1 is SEHNR and CDR2 is FQNEAQ (reference sequence). The CDR3 spans 13 residues. DNA of the CDR3: TGCGCCAGCAGCTTGGATACAGGATACGAGCAGTACTTC. It is translated as CASSLDTGYEQYF.

This clonotype was counted only a few times. CDR3 nucleotide sequence: TGCAGCGGGAGGGACAGGGGATGGGAGACCCAGTACTTC. Its translation: CSGRDRGWETQYF. The V gene is TRBV29-1, the J gene TRBJ2-5; 10 nucleotides align to TRBD1. The CDR3 contains 13 residues. V shed 7 bases and J 5 bases; nucleotides not matched to a gene: 7. The germline CDR1 and CDR2 sequences are SQVTM and ANQGSEA.

This clonotype was counted ten times or more. CDR3 region: CATSRENQPQHF. As DNA, the CDR3 is TGTGCCACCAGCAGAGAGAATCAGCCCCAGCATTTT. This chain connects TRBV15 to TRBJ1-5; D call uncertain. This CDR3 contains 12 residues. CDR1 LNHNV and CDR2 YYDKDF come from the germline V gene (reference sequence). The germline V and J ends were trimmed by 0 bases and 4 bases, with 1 base remaining between them.

Many counts were recorded for this clonotype. V usage is TRBV7-2 and J usage is TRBJ2-7; 10 bases match TRBD2. The germline V gene encodes CDR1 SGHTA and CDR2 FQGNSA. There are 15 residues in the CDR3. The trim removed 5 bases at V and 9 bases at J, leaving 13 bases unmatched. CDR3 bases: TGTGCCAGCAGCCCCCGACTAGCGGGCCACTTAGGGCAGTACTTC. It codes for CASSPRLAGHLGQYF.

The rearrangement uses TRBV7-6 and TRBJ2-1; no definite D call. The V gene's germline CDR1 is SGHVS and CDR2 FNYEAQ. CDR3 length: 15 amino acids. The V end lost 4 bases, the J end lost 3 bases, and 13 bases lay between the germline ends. Written as DNA, the CDR3 is TGTGCCAGCAGCTCCAATCCCTCCGACTACAATGAGCAGTTCTTC. Its protein is CASSSNPSDYNEQFF. The whole variable domain, filled in from reference TRBV7-6 and TRBJ2-1, reads GAGVSQSPRYKVTKRGQDVALRCDPISGHVSLYWYRQALGQGPEFLTYFNYEAQQDKSGLPNDRFSAERPEGSISTLTIQRTEQRDSAMYRCASSSNPSDYNEQFFGPGTRLTVL.

The rearrangement links TRBV27 to TRBJ2-7, with 10 bases aligning to TRBD1. The CDR3 loop spans 14 amino acids. J was trimmed by 3 bases and V by 5 bases; bases with no gene match: 4. Germline loops: CDR1 MNHEY, CDR2 SMNVEV (reference sequence). CDR3 sequence: CASSVGQGGYEQYF. The DNA for the CDR3 is TGTGCCAGCAGTGTAGGACAGGGGGGCTACGAGCAGTACTTC.